The sequence of this T cell receptor (beta chain) was determined in a study of blood T cell repertoires in COVID-19. Study as a whole: Samples came from the United States, Italy and Spain, spanning acute and convalescent COVID-19.

Losses at the gene ends were 3 bases for V and 5 bases for J; bases not matched to a gene: 11. Looked up from germline, CDR1 is LNHDA and CDR2 is SQIVND (reference sequence). The CDR3 spans 16 residues. This clone was picked up one time. Produced via immunoSEQ multiplex PCR; TCRdb's table is partial and in-frame only. The sample carries about 70,000 clones, 60% to 80% recorded once. This TCR was sampled from a woman aged 55-75 years with acute or convalescent COVID-19. The chain is built from TRBV19 and TRBJ1-1; 8 bases are a match to TRBD1. Sequencing was performed on peripheral blood. The CDR3 is CASSIGQGAFGTEAFF. In nucleotides, the CDR3 is TGTGCCAGTAGTATCGGGCAGGGGGCATTTGGGACTGAAGCTTTCTTT.